A single sample gave rise to the 13 T cell receptor beta chains below, sequenced in a study of CD8 T cells in Susac syndrome. The authors reverse transcribed roughly 0.45 to 1 ug RNA with random hexamers. Using its own MiXCR run on the immunoSEQ multiplex PCR reads, TCRdb lists one record per CDR3 protein. The repertoire includes over 150,000 distinct CDR3 sequences, 90% to 96% of them detected once, and around 0.12% sits in the top ten. Sequencing input: CD4+ T cells from PBMCs. These receptors were obtained from a human donor with Susac syndrome.

The table lists this clonotype with a few counts. CDR3 in amino acids: CASSPAGANSPLHF. The CDR3 bases are TGTGCCAGCAGCCCAGCGGGCGCGAATTCACCCCTCCACTTT. The gene calls are TRBV11-1 and TRBJ1-6; D is uncertain. Between the trimmed V and J ends, which lost 5 bases and 7 bases, there was a span of 12 bases. The CDR3 sequence is 14 residues long. Germline V gene data show CDR1 as SGHAT and CDR2 as FQDESV (reference sequence).

The sample holds one count of this clonotype. The J gene is TRBJ1-4, the V gene TRBV19, with D uncertain. The germline V gene encodes CDR1 LNHDA and CDR2 SQIVND (reference sequence). The CDR3 sequence is 12 residues long. V lost 9 bases and J 7 bases, leaving 12 bases between the germline ends. The CDR3 is CASERRLEKLFF. CDR3 in DNA: TGTGCCAGCGAGAGAAGGCTTGAAAAACTGTTTTTT.

The chain recombines TRBV6-6 with TRBJ1-3; D unclear. This CDR3 has 16 amino acids. V gave up 6 bases and J gave up 2 bases, with 17 bases separating them. The germline V gene has CDR1 MNHNY and CDR2 SVGAGI (reference sequence). CDR3 bases: TGTGCCAGCAGCTTCGGAGGCCTGGACGCTGGAAACACCATATATTTT. Its protein product is CASSFGGLDAGNTIYF.

The CDR3, as DNA: TGCAGTGCTAGACAGTTGAACACCATATATTTT. It translates to CSARQLNTIYF. The rearrangement links TRBV20-1 to TRBJ1-3; D gene ambiguous. CDR3 length: 11 amino acids. Germline V gene lookup returns CDR1 DFQATT and CDR2 SNEGSKA (reference sequence). V was cut by 2 bases and J by 7 bases, with 6 bases left in between.

V usage is TRBV10-3 and J usage is TRBJ2-2; no reliable D call. Germline V gene lookup returns CDR1 ENHRY and CDR2 SYGVKD. This CDR3 region has 12 residues. The ends were cut back, 8 bases at V and 6 bases at J, with 10 bases in the middle. The CDR3 loop reads CAIALSAGELFF. As DNA, the CDR3 is TGTGCCATCGCGCTGTCGGCCGGGGAGCTGTTTTTT.

The genes are TRBV5-1 and TRBJ1-1; D gene ambiguous. V lost 2 bases, J lost 1 base, and 6 bases lay in between. The CDR3 consists of 13 residues. The germline gives CDR1 SGHRS, CDR2 YFSETQ. For the CDR3, the DNA is TGCGCCAGCAGCTTTGTGGAGAACACTGAAGCTTTCTTT. As protein: CASSFVENTEAFF.

This clonotype has just a few counts. The V call is TRBV4-2, the J call TRBJ2-5, with D tentatively TRBD2 (6 bases). The germline CDR1 and CDR2 sequences are LGHNA and YNFKEQ. V dropped 1 base and J dropped 4 bases, with 10 bases sitting between them. This CDR3 contains 14 residues. The CDR3 is CASSQVGGVETQYF. DNA of the CDR3: TGTGCCAGCAGCCAAGTGGGGGGTGTAGAGACCCAGTACTTC.

The chain couples TRBV6-5 to TRBJ1-2; TRBD1 matches 7 bases. Trimming removed 0 bases from V and 3 bases from J; junction bases left unmatched: 7. The germline V gene has CDR1 MNHEY and CDR2 SVGAGI. The CDR3 contains 16 residues. DNA of the CDR3: TGTGCCAGCAGTTACTCGAACAGGGGACTTGACTATGGCTACACCTTC. Translating it yields CASSYSNRGLDYGYTF.

This sequence joins TRBV15 and TRBJ2-4; TRBD1 matches 10 bases. Germline loops: CDR1 LNHNV, CDR2 YYDKDF (reference sequence). The CDR3 length is 17 residues. The ends lost 1 base at V and 3 bases at J; junction bases unmatched: 6. CDR3 amino acids: CATSRVGQGGIKNIQYF. In DNA form, the CDR3 reads TGTGCCACCAGCAGAGTAGGACAGGGGGGGATCAAAAACATTCAGTACTTC.

This sequence joins TRBV15 and TRBJ1-1; D uncertain. CDR3 length: 15 residues. Germline lookup yields CDR1 LNHNV and CDR2 YYDKDF (reference sequence). The V gene lost 1 base and the J gene lost 0 bases, with 9 bases spanning the gap. The CDR3 coding sequence is TGTGCCACCAGCAGAGCTGTAGGGATGAACACTGAAGCTTTCTTT. As protein: CATSRAVGMNTEAFF. Combining the CDR3 with reference TRBV15 and TRBJ1-1 gives the whole variable domain DAMVIQNPRYQVTQFGKPVTLSCSQTLNHNVMYWYQQKSSQAPKLLFHYYDKDFNNEADTPDNFQSRRPNTSFCFLDIRSPGLGDTAMYLCATSRAVGMNTEAFFGQGTRLTVV.

J is TRBJ2-7 and V is TRBV19; 9 bases are a match to TRBD1. The germline gives CDR1 LNHDA, CDR2 SQIVND (reference sequence). The CDR3 loop spans 11 amino acids. The trim removed 10 bases at V and 6 bases at J, leaving 4 bases unmatched. The CDR3, as DNA: TGTGCCACCGGGACAGGGAGCGAGCAGTACTTC. Residues: CATGTGSEQYF.

The J gene is TRBJ1-1, the V gene TRBV6-6; D is undetermined. V lost 6 bases and J 4 bases, leaving 12 bases between the germline ends. Germline CDR1 is MNHNY and CDR2 is SVGAGI (reference sequence). The CDR3 runs to 13 residues. CDR3: CASRPGSTTEAFF. The CDR3, as DNA: TGTGCCAGCAGACCCGGGAGTACCACTGAAGCTTTCTTT.

This chain connects TRBV7-9 to TRBJ2-5; D remains unclear. This CDR3 comprises 15 residues. Trimming removed 1 base at V and 6 bases at J, with 15 bases between. In germline, CDR1 is SEHNR, CDR2 FQNEAQ (reference sequence). For the CDR3, the DNA is TGTGCCAGCAGCTTAGAACGGACGGAATCGAAGACCCAGTACTTC. Amino acid sequence: CASSLERTESKTQYF.